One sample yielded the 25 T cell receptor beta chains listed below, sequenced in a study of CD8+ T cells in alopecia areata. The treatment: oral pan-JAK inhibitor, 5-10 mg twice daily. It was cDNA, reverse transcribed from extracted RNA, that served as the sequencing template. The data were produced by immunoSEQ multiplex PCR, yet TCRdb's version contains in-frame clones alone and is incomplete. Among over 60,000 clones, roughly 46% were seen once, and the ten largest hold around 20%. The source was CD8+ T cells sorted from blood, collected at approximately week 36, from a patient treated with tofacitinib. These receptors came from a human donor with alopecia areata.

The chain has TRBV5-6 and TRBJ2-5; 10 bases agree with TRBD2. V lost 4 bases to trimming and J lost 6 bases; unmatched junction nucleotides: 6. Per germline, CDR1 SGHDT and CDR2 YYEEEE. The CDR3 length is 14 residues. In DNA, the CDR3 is TGTGCCAGCAGCCCAGTAGCGGGAGGAAAGACCCAGTACTTC. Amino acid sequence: CASSPVAGGKTQYF.

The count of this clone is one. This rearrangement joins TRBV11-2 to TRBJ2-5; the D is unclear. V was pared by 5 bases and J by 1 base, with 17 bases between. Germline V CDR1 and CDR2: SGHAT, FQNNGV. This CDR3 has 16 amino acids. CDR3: CASSATSTEIQETQYF. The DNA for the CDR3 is TGTGCCAGCAGCGCAACCTCAACTGAAATCCAAGAGACCCAGTACTTC.

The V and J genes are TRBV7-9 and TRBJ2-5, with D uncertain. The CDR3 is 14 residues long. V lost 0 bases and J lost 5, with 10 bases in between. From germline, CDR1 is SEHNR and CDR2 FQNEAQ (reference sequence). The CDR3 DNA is TGTGCCAGCAGCTTAGCGGGTAGGACCGAGACCCAGTACTTC. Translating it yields CASSLAGRTETQYF. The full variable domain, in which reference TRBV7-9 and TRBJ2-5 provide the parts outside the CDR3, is DTGVSQNPRHKITKRGQNVTFRCDPISEHNRLYWYRQTLGQGPEFLTYFQNEAQLEKSRLLSDRFSAERPKGSFSTLEIQRTEQGDSAMYLCASSLAGRTETQYFGPGTRLLVL.

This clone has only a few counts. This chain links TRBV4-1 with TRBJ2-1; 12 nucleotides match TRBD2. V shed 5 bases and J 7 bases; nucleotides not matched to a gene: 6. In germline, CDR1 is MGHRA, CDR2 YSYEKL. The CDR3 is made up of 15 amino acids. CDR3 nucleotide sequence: TGCGCCAGCAGCAACCTAGCGGGAGGGGGGAATGAGCAGTTCTTC. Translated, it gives CASSNLAGGGNEQFF.

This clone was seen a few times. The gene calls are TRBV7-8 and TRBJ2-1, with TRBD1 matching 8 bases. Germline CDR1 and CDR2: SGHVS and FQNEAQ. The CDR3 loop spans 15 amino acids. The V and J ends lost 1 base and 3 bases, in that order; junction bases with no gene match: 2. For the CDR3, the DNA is TGTGCCAGCAGCTTAGGCAGGGGGCTCTACAATGAGCAGTTCTTC. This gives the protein CASSLGRGLYNEQFF. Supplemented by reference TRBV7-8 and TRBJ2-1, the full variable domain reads GAGVSQSPRYKVAKRGQDVALRCDPISGHVSLFWYQQALGQGPEFLTYFQNEAQLDKSGLPSDRFFAERPEGSVSTLKIQRTQQEDSAVYLCASSLGRGLYNEQFFGPGTRLTVL.

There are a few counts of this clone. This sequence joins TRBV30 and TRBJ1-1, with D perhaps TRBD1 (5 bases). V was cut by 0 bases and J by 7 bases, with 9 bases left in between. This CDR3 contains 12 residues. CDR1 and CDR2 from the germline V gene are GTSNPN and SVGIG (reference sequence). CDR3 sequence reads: CAWSVPGLEAFF. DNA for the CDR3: TGTGCCTGGAGTGTACCGGGACTTGAAGCTTTCTTT.

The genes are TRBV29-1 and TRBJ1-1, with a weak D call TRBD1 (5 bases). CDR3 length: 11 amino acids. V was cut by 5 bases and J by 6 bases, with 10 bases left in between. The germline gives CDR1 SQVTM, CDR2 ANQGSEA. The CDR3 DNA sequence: TGCAGCGTTAATTGGGGCCCTGAAGCTTTCTTT. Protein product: CSVNWGPEAFF.

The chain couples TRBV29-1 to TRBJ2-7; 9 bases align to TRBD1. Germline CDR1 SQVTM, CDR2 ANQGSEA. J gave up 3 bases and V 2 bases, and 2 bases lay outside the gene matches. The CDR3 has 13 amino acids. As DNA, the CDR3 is TGCAGCGTTGAATGGGACAGGGACTACGAGCAGTACTTC. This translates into CSVEWDRDYEQYF.

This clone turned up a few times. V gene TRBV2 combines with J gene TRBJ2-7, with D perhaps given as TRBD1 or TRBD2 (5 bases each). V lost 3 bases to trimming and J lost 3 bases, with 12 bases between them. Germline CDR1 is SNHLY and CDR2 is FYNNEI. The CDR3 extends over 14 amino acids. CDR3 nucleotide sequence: TGTGCCAGCAGTGATAGGGACGGAGGCTACGAGCAGTACTTC. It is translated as CASSDRDGGYEQYF.

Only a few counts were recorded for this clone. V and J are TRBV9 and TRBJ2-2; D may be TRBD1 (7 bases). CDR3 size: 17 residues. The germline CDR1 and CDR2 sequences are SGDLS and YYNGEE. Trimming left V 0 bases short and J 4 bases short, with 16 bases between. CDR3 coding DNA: TGTGCCAGCAGCGTAGATCCCCGACAGGGAGGCACCGGGGAGCTGTTTTTT. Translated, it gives CASSVDPRQGGTGELFF. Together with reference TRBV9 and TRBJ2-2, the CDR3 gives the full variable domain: DSGVTQTPKHLITATGQRVTLRCSPRSGDLSVYWYQQSLDQGLQFLIQYYNGEERAKGNILERFSAQQFPDLHSELNLSSLELGDSALYFCASSVDPRQGGTGELFFGEGSRLTVL.

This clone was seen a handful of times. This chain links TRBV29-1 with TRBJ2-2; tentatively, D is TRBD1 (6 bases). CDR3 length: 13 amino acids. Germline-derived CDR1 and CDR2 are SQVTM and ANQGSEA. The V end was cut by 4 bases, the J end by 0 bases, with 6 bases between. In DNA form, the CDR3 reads TGCAGCGTTGGGGACACGAACACCGGGGAGCTGTTTTTT. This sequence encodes CSVGDTNTGELFF.

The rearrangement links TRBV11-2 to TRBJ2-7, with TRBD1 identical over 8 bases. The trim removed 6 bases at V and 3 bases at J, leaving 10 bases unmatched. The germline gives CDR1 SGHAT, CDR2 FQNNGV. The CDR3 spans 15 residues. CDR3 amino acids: CASSTVDGQGYEQYF. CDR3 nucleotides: TGTGCCAGCAGTACCGTAGATGGACAGGGCTACGAGCAGTACTTC.

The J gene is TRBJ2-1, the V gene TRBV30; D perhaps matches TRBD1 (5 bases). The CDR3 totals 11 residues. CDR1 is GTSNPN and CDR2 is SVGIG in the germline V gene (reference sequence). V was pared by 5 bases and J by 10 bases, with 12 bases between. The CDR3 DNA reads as TGTGCCTGGCTAGACAGTAAAGAGCAGTTCTTC. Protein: CAWLDSKEQFF.

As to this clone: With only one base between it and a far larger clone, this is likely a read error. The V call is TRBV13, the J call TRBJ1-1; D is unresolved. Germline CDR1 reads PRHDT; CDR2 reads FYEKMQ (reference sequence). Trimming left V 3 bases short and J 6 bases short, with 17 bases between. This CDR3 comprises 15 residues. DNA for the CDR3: TGTGCCAGCAGCTTGGTCCCGGGGAGGAATTCTGAAGCTTTCTTT. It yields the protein CASSLVPGRNSEAFF.

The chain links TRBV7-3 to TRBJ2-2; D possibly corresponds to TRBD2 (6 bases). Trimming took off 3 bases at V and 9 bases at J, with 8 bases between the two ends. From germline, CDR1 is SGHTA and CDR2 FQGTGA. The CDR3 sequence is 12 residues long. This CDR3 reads CASSFSGRELFF. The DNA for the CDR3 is TGTGCCAGCAGCTTTAGCGGTCGGGAGCTGTTTTTT.

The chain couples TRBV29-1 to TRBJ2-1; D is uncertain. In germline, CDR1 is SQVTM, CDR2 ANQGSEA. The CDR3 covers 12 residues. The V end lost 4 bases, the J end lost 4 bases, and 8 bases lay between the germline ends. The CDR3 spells CSVVGPYNEQFF. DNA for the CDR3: TGCAGCGTTGTCGGACCTTACAATGAGCAGTTCTTC.

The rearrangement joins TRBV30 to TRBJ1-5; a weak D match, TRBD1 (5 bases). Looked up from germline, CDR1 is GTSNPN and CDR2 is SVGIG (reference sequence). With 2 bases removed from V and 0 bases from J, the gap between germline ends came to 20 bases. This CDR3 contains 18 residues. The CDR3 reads CAWSTTRTGVNSNQPQHF. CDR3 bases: TGTGCCTGGAGTACAACCCGAACAGGAGTAAATAGCAATCAGCCCCAGCATTTT.

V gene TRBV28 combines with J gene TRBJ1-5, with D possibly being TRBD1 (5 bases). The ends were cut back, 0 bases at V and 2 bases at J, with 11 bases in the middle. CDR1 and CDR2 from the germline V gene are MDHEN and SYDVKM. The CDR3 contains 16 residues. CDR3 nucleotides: TGTGCCAGCAGTTTATGGGGAGGGGATGGCAATCAGCCCCAGCATTTT. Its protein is CASSLWGGDGNQPQHF.

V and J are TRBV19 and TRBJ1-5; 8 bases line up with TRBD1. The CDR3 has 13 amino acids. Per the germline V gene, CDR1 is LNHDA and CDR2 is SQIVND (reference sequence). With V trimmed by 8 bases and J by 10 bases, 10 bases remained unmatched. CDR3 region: CASFGTGGQPQHF. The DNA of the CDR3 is TGTGCCAGTTTCGGGACAGGAGGGCAACCCCAGCATTTT.

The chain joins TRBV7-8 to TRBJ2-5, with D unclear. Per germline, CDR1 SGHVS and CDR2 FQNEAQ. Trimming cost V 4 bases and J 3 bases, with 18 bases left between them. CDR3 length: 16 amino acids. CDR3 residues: CASSSTPGTREETQYF. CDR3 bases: TGTGCCAGCAGCTCGACCCCCGGAACAAGGGAAGAGACCCAGTACTTC.

CDR3 loop: CASSVSGTSNQPQHF. The CDR3 nucleotides read TGTGCCAGCAGCGTCAGTGGGACAAGCAATCAGCCCCAGCATTTT. The rearrangement links TRBV9 to TRBJ1-5; D is perhaps TRBD1 (6 bases). The CDR3 extends over 15 amino acids. In germline, CDR1 is SGDLS, CDR2 YYNGEE. Trimming removed 2 bases at V and 1 base at J, with 10 bases between.

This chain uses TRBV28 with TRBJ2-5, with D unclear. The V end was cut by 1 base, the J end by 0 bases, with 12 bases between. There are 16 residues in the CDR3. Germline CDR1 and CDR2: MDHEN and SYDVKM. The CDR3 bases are TGTGCCAGCAGTTTATCATGGTCCGCTAACCAAGAGACCCAGTACTTC. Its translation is CASSLSWSANQETQYF.

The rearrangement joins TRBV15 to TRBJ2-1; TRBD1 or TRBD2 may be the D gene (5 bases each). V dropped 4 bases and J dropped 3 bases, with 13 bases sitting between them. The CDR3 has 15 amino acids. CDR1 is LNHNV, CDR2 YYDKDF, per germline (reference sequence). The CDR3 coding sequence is TGTGCCACCAGCAACCGGGACGGCAACTACAATGAGCAGTTCTTC. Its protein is CATSNRDGNYNEQFF.

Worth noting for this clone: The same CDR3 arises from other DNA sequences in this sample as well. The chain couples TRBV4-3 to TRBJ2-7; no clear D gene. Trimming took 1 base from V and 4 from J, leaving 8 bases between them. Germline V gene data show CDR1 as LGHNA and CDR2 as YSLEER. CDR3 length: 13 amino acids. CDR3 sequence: CASSQVTDYEQYF. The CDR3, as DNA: TGCGCCAGCAGCCAAGTGACCGATTACGAGCAGTACTTC.

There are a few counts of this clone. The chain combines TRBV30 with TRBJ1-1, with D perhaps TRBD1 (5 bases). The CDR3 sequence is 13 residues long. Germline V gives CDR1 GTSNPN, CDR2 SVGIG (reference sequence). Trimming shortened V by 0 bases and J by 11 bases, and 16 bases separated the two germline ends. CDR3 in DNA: TGTGCCTGGAGTGTCTCGTCCAGGGATCAGGCTTTCTTT. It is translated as CAWSVSSRDQAFF.